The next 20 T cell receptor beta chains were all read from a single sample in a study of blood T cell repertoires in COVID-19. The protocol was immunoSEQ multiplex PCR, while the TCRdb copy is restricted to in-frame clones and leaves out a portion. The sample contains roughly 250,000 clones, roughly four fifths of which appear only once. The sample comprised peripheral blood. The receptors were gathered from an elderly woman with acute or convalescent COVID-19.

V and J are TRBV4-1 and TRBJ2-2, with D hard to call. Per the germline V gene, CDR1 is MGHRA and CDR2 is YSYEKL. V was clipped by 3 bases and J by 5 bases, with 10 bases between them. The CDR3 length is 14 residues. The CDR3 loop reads CASSQALGTGELFF. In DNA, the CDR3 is TGCGCCAGCAGCCAGGCCCTAGGAACCGGGGAGCTGTTTTTT.

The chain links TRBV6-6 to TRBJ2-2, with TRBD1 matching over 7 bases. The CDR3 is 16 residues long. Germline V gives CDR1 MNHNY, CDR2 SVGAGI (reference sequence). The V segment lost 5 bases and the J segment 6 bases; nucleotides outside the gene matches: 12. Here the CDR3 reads CASSTVLQGLSGELFF. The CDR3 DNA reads TGTGCCAGCAGTACCGTTCTACAGGGGTTGTCCGGGGAGCTGTTTTTT.

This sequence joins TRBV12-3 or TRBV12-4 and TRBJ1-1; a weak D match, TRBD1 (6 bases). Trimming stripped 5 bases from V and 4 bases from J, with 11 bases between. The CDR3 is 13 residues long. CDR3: CASSTQGFTEAFF. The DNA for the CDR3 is TGTGCCAGCAGTACACAGGGATTCACTGAAGCTTTCTTT.

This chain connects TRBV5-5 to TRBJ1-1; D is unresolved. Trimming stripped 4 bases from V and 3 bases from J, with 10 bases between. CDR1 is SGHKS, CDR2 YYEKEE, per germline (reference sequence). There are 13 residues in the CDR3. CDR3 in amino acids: CASSPPGDTEAFF. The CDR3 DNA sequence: TGTGCCAGCAGCCCCCCCGGGGACACTGAAGCTTTCTTT.

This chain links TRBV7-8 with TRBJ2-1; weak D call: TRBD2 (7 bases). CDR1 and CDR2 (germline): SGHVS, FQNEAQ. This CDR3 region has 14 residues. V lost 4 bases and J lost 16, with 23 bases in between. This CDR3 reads CASSSLAGAQLAFF. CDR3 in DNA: TGTGCCAGCAGCTCCCTTGCGGGGGCCCAATTGGCCTTCTTC.

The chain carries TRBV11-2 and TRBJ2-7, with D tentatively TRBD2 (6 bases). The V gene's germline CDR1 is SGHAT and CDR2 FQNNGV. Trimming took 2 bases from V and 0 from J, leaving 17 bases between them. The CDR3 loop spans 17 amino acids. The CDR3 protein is CASSLPWRDANSYEQYF. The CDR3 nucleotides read TGTGCCAGCAGCTTACCCTGGAGGGACGCGAACTCCTACGAGCAGTACTTC.

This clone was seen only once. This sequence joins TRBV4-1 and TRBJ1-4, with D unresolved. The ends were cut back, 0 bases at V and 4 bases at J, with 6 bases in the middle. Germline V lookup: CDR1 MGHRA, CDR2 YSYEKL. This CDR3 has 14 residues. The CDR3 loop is CASSQESSNEKLFF. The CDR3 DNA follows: TGCGCCAGCAGCCAAGAGTCCAGTAATGAAAAACTGTTTTTT.

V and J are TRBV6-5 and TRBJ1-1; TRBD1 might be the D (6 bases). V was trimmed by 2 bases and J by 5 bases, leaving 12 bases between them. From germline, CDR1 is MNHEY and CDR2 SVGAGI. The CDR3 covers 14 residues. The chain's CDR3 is CASSYGGGATEAFF. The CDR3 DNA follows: TGTGCCAGCAGTTACGGCGGGGGCGCAACTGAAGCTTTCTTT.

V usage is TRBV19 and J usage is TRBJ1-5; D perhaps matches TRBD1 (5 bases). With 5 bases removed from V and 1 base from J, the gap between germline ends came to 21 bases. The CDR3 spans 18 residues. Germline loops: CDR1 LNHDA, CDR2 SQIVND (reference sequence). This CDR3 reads CASSLFSGGRASNQPQHF. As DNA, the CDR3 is TGTGCCAGTAGTCTTTTTTCGGGGGGAAGGGCAAGCAATCAGCCCCAGCATTTT.

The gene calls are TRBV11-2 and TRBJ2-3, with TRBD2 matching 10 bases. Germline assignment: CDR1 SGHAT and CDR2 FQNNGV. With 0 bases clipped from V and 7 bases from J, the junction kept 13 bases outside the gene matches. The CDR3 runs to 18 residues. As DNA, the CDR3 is TGTGCCAGCAGCTTAGAGGTAGCGGGGGGTAGCGAAAGACATACGCAGTATTTT. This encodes CASSLEVAGGSERHTQYF.

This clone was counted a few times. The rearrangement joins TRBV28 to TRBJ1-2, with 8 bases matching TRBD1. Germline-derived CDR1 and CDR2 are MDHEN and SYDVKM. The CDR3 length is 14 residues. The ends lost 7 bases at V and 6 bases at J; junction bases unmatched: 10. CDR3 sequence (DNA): TGTGCCAGCACCCAGGGGGCAGGGCATAATGGCTACACCTTC. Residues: CASTQGAGHNGYTF.

CDR3 sequence: CSVGRQGADTGELFF. The CDR3 DNA reads TGCAGCGTGGGACGGCAGGGGGCGGACACCGGGGAGCTGTTTTTT. The gene calls are TRBV29-1 and TRBJ2-2; TRBD1 matches 8 bases. CDR3 length: 15 amino acids. The V and J ends lost 6 bases and 3 bases, in that order; junction bases with no gene match: 9. CDR1 and CDR2 (germline): SQVTM, ANQGSEA.

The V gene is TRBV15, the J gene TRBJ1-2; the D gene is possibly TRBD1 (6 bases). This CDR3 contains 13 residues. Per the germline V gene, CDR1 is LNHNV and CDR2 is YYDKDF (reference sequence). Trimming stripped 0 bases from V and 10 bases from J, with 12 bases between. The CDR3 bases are TGTGCCACCAGCAGAGAGGGGCCAGGGGTCTACACCTTC. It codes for CATSREGPGVYTF.

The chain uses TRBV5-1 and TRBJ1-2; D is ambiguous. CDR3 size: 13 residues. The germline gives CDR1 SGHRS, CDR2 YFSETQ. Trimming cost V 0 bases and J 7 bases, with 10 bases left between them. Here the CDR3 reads CASSLEVAGGYTF. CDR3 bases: TGCGCCAGCAGCTTGGAGGTTGCGGGTGGCTACACCTTC.

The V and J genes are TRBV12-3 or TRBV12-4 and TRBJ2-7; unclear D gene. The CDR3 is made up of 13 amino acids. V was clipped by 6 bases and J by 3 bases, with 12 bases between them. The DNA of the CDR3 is TGTGCCAGCAGCCTCGGAGCAAGCTACGAGCAGTACTTC. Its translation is CASSLGASYEQYF.

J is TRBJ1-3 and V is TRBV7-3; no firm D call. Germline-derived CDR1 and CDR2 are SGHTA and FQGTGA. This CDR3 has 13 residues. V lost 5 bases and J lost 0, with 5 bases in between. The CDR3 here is CASSLGSGNTIYF. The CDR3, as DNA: TGTGCCAGCAGCCTAGGCTCTGGAAACACCATATATTTT.

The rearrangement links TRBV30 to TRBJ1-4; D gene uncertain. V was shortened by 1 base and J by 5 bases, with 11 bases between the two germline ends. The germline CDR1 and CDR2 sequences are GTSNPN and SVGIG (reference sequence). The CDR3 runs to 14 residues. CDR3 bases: TGTGCCTGGAGTGAACGAGTAAAGAATGAAAAACTGTTTTTT. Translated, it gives CAWSERVKNEKLFF.

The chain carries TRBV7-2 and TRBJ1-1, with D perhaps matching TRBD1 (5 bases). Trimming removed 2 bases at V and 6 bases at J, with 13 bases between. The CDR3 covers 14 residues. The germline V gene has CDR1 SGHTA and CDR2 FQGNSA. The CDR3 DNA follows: TGTGCCAGCAGCTTATCCCAGGGAATGTCTGAAGCTTTCTTT. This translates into CASSLSQGMSEAFF.

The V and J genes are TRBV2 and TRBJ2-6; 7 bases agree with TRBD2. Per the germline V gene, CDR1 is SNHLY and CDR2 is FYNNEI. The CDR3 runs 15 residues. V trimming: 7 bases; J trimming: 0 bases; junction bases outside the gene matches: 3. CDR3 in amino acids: CASTPGGSGANVLTF. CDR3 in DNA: TGTGCCAGCACTCCGGGGGGCTCTGGGGCCAACGTCCTGACTTTC.

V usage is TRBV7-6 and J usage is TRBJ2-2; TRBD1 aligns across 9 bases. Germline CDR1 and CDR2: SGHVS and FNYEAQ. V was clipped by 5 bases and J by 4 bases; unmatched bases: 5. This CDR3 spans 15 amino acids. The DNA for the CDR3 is TGTGCCAGCAGCCTGGGACAGGGAGGCACCGGGGAGCTGTTTTTT. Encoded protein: CASSLGQGGTGELFF.